What follows are 9 T cell receptor beta chains derived from one specimen sequenced in a study of cytomegalovirus exposure and HLA in healthy donors (dated by TCRdb to 2015 to 2018). Library creation used the immunoSEQ multiplex PCR assay. The multiplex PCR relied on a mix of 60 forward primers for TCR Vbeta segments and 13 reverse primers for TCR Jbeta segments. TCRdb re-hosts the immuneACCESS table, in-frame sequences only. Its copies lack some clones; in the studies checked, an unresolved V gene accounts for under half of them, and the cause for the rest is not known. The sample table holds about 190,000 clones, of which roughly 83% were seen once. Of the sample, 0.26% is held by the ten largest clones. Input material: PBMCs. The receptor set was obtained from a boy aged 5-17 years in good health and CMV-seronegative.

The genes are TRBV7-2 and TRBJ2-1; weak D call: TRBD2 (5 bases). V was clipped by 1 base and J by 15 bases, with 13 bases between them. The germline V gene has CDR1 SGHTA and CDR2 FQGNSA. The CDR3 covers 12 residues. This CDR3 reads CASSLGGGGPFF. The CDR3 bases are TGTGCCAGCAGCTTAGGCGGAGGAGGACCGTTCTTC.

This sequence joins TRBV29-1 and TRBJ2-3, with D possibly being TRBD1 (6 bases). Germline-derived CDR1 and CDR2 are SQVTM and ANQGSEA. The CDR3 is 14 amino acids. Trimming stripped 4 bases from V and 3 bases from J, with 14 bases between. CDR3 in amino acids: CSVVVQGRTDTQYF. The CDR3 DNA reads as TGCAGCGTTGTAGTCCAGGGGCGGACAGATACGCAGTATTTT.

This chain connects TRBV28 to TRBJ2-1; 7 nucleotides line up with TRBD2. Germline V gene sequence: CDR1 MDHEN, CDR2 SYDVKM. The CDR3 spans 15 residues. V dropped 3 bases and J dropped 10; count of bases not matched to a gene: 12. DNA of the CDR3: TGTGCCAGCAGTTTGGTGGGAGGGCCTCTTGGGGAGCAGTTCTTC. It translates to CASSLVGGPLGEQFF.

In its sample, this clone was seen a few times. V and J are TRBV5-1 and TRBJ2-5, with 8 nucleotides matching TRBD2. In germline, CDR1 is SGHRS, CDR2 YFSETQ. The CDR3 is made up of 17 amino acids. The J segment lost 3 bases and the V segment lost 2 bases, leaving 12 bases of the junction unmatched. The CDR3 here is CASSFFPHSGREETQYF. CDR3 DNA sequence: TGCGCCAGCAGCTTTTTCCCACACAGCGGGAGAGAAGAGACCCAGTACTTC.

The chain carries TRBV30 and TRBJ1-1, with TRBD1 as a possible D gene (5 bases). The CDR3 totals 13 residues. V shed 3 bases and J shed 1 base, with 9 bases lying between them. Germline loops: CDR1 GTSNPN, CDR2 SVGIG (reference sequence). CDR3: CAWSLTGNTEAFF. As DNA, the CDR3 is TGTGCCTGGAGCCTCACAGGGAACACTGAAGCTTTCTTT.

The chain has TRBV28 and TRBJ1-6, with a possible D match to TRBD1 (5 bases). The CDR3 runs 15 residues. V was shortened by 6 bases and J by 9 bases, with 18 bases between the two germline ends. Germline CDR1 is MDHEN and CDR2 is SYDVKM. The CDR3 reads CASSTSAGLSSPLHF. The CDR3 DNA reads as TGTGCCAGCAGCACGAGCGCAGGGTTAAGTTCACCCCTCCACTTT.

In regard to this clone: The same CDR3 can be traced to other DNA sequences in this sample. The rearrangement uses TRBV28 and TRBJ2-7; TRBD1 aligns across 9 bases. In germline, CDR1 is MDHEN, CDR2 SYDVKM. The CDR3 totals 14 residues. V was clipped by 6 bases and J by 3 bases; unmatched bases: 6. The CDR3 DNA reads as TGTGCCAGCAGCCCGGGACAGGGTGGCTACGAGCAGTACTTC. Its protein product is CASSPGQGGYEQYF. Drawing the rest from reference TRBV28 and TRBJ2-7, the complete variable domain is DVKVTQSSRYLVKRTGEKVFLECVQDMDHENMFWYRQDPGLGLRLIYFSYDVKMKEKGDIPEGYSVSREKKERFSLILESASTNQTSMYLCASSPGQGGYEQYFGPGTRLTVT.

This chain connects TRBV6-1 to TRBJ2-3; 7 bases fit TRBD1. Per the germline V gene, CDR1 is MNHNS and CDR2 is SASEGT. The CDR3 extends over 15 amino acids. The trim removed 6 bases at V and 4 bases at J, leaving 10 bases unmatched. This CDR3 reads CASSYDRVVSDTQYF. CDR3 nucleotide sequence: TGTGCCAGCAGCTACGACAGGGTAGTGTCAGATACGCAGTATTTT.

The chain combines TRBV9 with TRBJ2-7, with 8 nucleotides matching TRBD1. V trimming: 4 bases; J trimming: 4 bases; junction bases outside the gene matches: 7. The germline V gene encodes CDR1 SGDLS and CDR2 YYNGEE. CDR3 length: 14 residues. In nucleotides, the CDR3 is TGTGCCAGCAGCCCAGCCAGGGGGCCGTACGAGCAGTACTTC. Residues: CASSPARGPYEQYF.